The T cell receptor beta chain described here comes from a study of blood T cell repertoires in COVID-19 (dated by TCRdb to about 2020). Looking at the study overall: Samples from collaborators originated in the United States, Italy and Spain and spanned both the acute and convalescent phases of COVID-19. The repertoires were released in a freely available public database meant as a resource for research on the immune response to SARS-CoV-2. A de-identified subject ID, COVID-19 status, age in years and sex were almost always included in the sample metadata. Samples were obtained from the ongoing ImmuneRACE study (first 160 participants) and from 1,254 subjects provided by 6 global collaborators. The dataset comprised deeply sampled blood TCRbeta repertoires from subjects exposed to, actively infected with, or recovered from COVID-19. The prospective study material was composed of cDNA or gDNA derived from T cells, B-cell-depleted T cells, or PBMCs. HLA class I and class II types, where available, came from metadata supplied by the sample provider rather than from assay-based typing.

This clone was observed once. Its antigen is not yet known. No base quality information exists; no much larger clone differs at one position. The collaborating institutions used their own protocols to collect whole blood in K2EDTA tubes. Collaborator samples were shipped for TCRbeta analysis as frozen whole blood, isolated PBMCs, or DNA extracted from either sample type. CDR1 and CDR2, looked up from the germline V gene (reference sequence), are GTSNPN and SVGIG. The CDR3 measures 11 amino acids from cysteine to phenylalanine. The entry retains the CDR3 DNA only, 33 bases that are in frame from base 1. Relative to germline, V is 4 bases shorter and J is 6 bases shorter, with 8 bases between their ends. TCRbeta CDR3 regions were amplified from genomic DNA by means of the immunoSEQ Assay, a bias-controlled multiplex PCR. The authors' pipeline ran thus. Within the assay, amplification of reference gene primers was used to estimate how many nucleated cells each sample contained. To quantify the absolute abundance of each unique TCRbeta CDR3 rearrangement, sequence reads were collapsed and filtered. Productive Simpson clonality was computed per sample as the square root of Simpson's diversity index over productive rearrangements. The table was pulled from immuneACCESS by TCRdb, which kept in-frame rearrangements only. Such tables lose some clones; where checked, under half of the loss comes from unresolved V genes, and the rest has no known cause. V, J and clone size are those of that table, while D and trimming were read from the DNA. This sample has a few hundred thousand clones in its table, and over 65% of those were observed once. Jointly, the top ten make up about 3.5% of the sample.

Broad study findings and their caveats: The amount of clinical and demographic metadata varied by source and participant and was provided uncurated.

This sequence originates from a woman aged 80 or older with acute or convalescent COVID-19. The chain joins TRBV30 to TRBJ2-3, with the D gene too uncertain to name. The sequencing sample was made of peripheral blood. CDR3 protein: CAWMLADTQYF. At the DNA level, the sequence is TGTGCCTGGATGCTTGCGGATACGCAGTATTTT. Full variable domain (CDR3 extended with the reference TRBV30 and TRBJ2-3 proteins): SQTIHQWPATLVQPVGSPLSLECTVEGTSNPNLYWYRQAAGRGLQLLFYSVGIGQISSEVPQNLSASRPQDRQFILSSKKLLLSDSGFYLCAWMLADTQYFGPGTRLTVL.